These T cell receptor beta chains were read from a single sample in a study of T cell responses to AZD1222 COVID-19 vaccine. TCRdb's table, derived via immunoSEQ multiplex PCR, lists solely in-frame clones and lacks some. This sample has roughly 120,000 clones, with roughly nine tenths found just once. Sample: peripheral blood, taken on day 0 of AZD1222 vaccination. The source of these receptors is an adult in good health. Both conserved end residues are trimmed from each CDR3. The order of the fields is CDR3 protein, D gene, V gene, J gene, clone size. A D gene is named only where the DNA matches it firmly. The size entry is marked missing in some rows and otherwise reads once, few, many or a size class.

CDR3aa: ASSRGLAGVETQY
d_gene: TRBD2
v_gene: TRBV6-5
j_gene: TRBJ2-5
abundance: -

CDR3aa: ASSLAVTADNSPLH
d_gene: -
v_gene: TRBV7-2
j_gene: TRBJ1-6
abundance: once

CDR3aa: ARQGQYSTDTQY
d_gene: TRBD1
v_gene: TRBV2
j_gene: TRBJ2-3
abundance: -

CDR3aa: ASGGQNYGYT
d_gene: TRBD1
v_gene: TRBV12-3/TRBV12-4
j_gene: TRBJ1-2
abundance: -

CDR3aa: ASSDSIGSPDTQY
d_gene: -
v_gene: TRBV6-4
j_gene: TRBJ2-3
abundance: -

CDR3aa: ASSPPPPEGANYGYT
d_gene: -
v_gene: TRBV19
j_gene: TRBJ1-2
abundance: -

CDR3aa: ASSILDSYNEQF
d_gene: -
v_gene: TRBV19
j_gene: TRBJ2-1
abundance: -

CDR3aa: ASSLDQPQH
d_gene: -
v_gene: TRBV2
j_gene: TRBJ1-5
abundance: -

CDR3aa: ASSPETGVGNQPQH
d_gene: TRBD1
v_gene: TRBV18
j_gene: TRBJ1-5
abundance: -

CDR3aa: ASSKQVEQY
d_gene: -
v_gene: TRBV6-5
j_gene: TRBJ2-7
abundance: -

CDR3aa: ASSSGLAGGSYNEQF
d_gene: TRBD2
v_gene: TRBV7-2
j_gene: TRBJ2-1
abundance: -

CDR3aa: ASISGNEQF
d_gene: -
v_gene: TRBV2
j_gene: TRBJ2-1
abundance: -

CDR3aa: ASSGLAGTTDTQY
d_gene: TRBD2
v_gene: TRBV2
j_gene: TRBJ2-3
abundance: -

CDR3aa: ASSPLLNTEAF
d_gene: -
v_gene: TRBV10-2
j_gene: TRBJ1-1
abundance: -

CDR3aa: ASSFRRQGAATGELF
d_gene: TRBD1
v_gene: TRBV7-8
j_gene: TRBJ2-2
abundance: -

CDR3aa: ASSLGSQAEAF
d_gene: -
v_gene: TRBV7-2
j_gene: TRBJ1-1
abundance: -

CDR3aa: ASTPEISGNTIY
d_gene: -
v_gene: TRBV13
j_gene: TRBJ1-3
abundance: -

CDR3aa: SAINRGHNEQF
d_gene: TRBD1
v_gene: TRBV29-1
j_gene: TRBJ2-1
abundance: -

CDR3aa: ASSVWGRGNQPQH
d_gene: -
v_gene: TRBV10-1
j_gene: TRBJ1-5
abundance: few

CDR3aa: ASSPSGGYTEAF
d_gene: TRBD1
v_gene: TRBV3-1/TRBV3-2
j_gene: TRBJ1-1
abundance: -

CDR3aa: ASRYRSQETQY
d_gene: -
v_gene: TRBV6-6
j_gene: TRBJ2-5
abundance: -

CDR3aa: ASRDRVNQPQH
d_gene: TRBD1
v_gene: TRBV6-5
j_gene: TRBJ1-5
abundance: -

CDR3aa: ASSFSADTQY
d_gene: -
v_gene: TRBV5-6
j_gene: TRBJ2-3
abundance: -

CDR3aa: ASSSLQNTEAF
d_gene: -
v_gene: TRBV27
j_gene: TRBJ1-1
abundance: -

CDR3aa: ASSQGRDFYGYT
d_gene: -
v_gene: TRBV4-3
j_gene: TRBJ1-2
abundance: -

CDR3aa: ASSRDRGLSGELF
d_gene: TRBD1
v_gene: TRBV4-3
j_gene: TRBJ2-2
abundance: -

CDR3aa: ASSPRREYNSPLH
d_gene: -
v_gene: TRBV18
j_gene: TRBJ1-6
abundance: -